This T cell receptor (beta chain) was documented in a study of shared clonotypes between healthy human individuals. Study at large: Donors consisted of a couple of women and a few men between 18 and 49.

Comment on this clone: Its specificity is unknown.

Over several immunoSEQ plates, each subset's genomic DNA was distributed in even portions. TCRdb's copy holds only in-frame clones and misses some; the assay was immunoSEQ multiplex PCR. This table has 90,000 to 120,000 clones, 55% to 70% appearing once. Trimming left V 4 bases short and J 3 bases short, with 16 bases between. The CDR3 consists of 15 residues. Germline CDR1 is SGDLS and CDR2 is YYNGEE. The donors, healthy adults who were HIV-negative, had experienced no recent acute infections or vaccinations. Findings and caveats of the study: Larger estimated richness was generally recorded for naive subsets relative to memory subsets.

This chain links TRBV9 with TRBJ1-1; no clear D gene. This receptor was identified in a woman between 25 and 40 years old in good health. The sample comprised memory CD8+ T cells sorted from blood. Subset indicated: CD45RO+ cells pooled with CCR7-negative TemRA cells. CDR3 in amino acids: CASSPTEEPYTEAFF. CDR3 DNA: TGTGCCAGCAGCCCCACGGAGGAGCCTTACACTGAAGCTTTCTTT.